This passage covers 9 T cell receptor beta chains from one sample sequenced in a study of OX40 agonist ivuxolimab in advanced cancers. Library creation used the immunoSEQ multiplex PCR assay. Here the immuneACCESS table is served through TCRdb, limited to in-frame sequences with V and J called. Missing clones are a known gap in these copies; in checked studies unresolved V genes cover under half, and the rest lacks a known reason. Here the sample has roughly 70,000 clones; around 86% occur a single time. About 0.42% of the sample is held by the ten biggest clonotypes. The specimen was CD4+ or CD8+ T cells sorted from blood, collected in a trial of the OX40 agonist ivuxolimab. Every receptor here comes from an adult with an advanced solid tumor such as melanoma, head and neck, liver or kidney cancer.

This clone came up a few times. The chain has TRBV20-1 and TRBJ2-7; no clear D. CDR1 and CDR2 (germline): DFQATT, SNEGSKA (reference sequence). The germline V and J ends were trimmed by 3 bases and 2 bases, with 5 bases remaining between them. This CDR3 region has 11 residues. CDR3 region: CSASRTYEQYF. In DNA form, the CDR3 reads TGCAGTGCTAGTAGGACCTACGAGCAGTACTTC.

The chain joins TRBV18 to TRBJ1-1; the match to TRBD1 covers 9 bases. CDR3 length: 13 residues. Germline CDR1 is KGHSH and CDR2 is LQKENI. Trimming removed 3 bases from V and 7 bases from J; junction bases left unmatched: 3. The CDR3 nucleotides are TGTGCCAGCTCACCGCGGACAGGGGATGAAGCTTTCTTT. Translated: CASSPRTGDEAFF.

The chain links TRBV5-1 to TRBJ2-3; 9 nucleotides align to TRBD2. V gave up 4 bases and J gave up 4 bases; unmatched junction bases: 7. The length of the CDR3 is 15 residues. Germline assignment: CDR1 SGHRS and CDR2 YFSETQ. The CDR3 sequence: CASSNSGSVSDTQYF. Here the CDR3 DNA reads TGCGCCAGCAGCAATAGCGGGAGTGTCTCAGATACGCAGTATTTT.

The V and J genes are TRBV19 and TRBJ2-3; no firm D call. Looked up from germline, CDR1 is LNHDA and CDR2 is SQIVND (reference sequence). CDR3 length: 14 residues. Between the trimmed V and J ends, which lost 3 bases and 2 bases, there was a span of 9 bases. CDR3: CASSIYEDTDTQYF. The CDR3 DNA reads TGTGCCAGTAGTATCTATGAAGACACAGATACGCAGTATTTT.

This clone was recorded a few times. The chain employs TRBV29-1 and TRBJ2-3; 11 bases match TRBD1. The CDR3 spans 13 residues. V lost 5 bases and J lost 8; bases outside the gene matches: 6. The germline V gene has CDR1 SQVTM and CDR2 ANQGSEA. CDR3 nucleotides: TGCAGCGTTCAGGGACAGGGGGTAGTTACGCAGTATTTT. Translating it yields CSVQGQGVVTQYF.

This sequence joins TRBV10-2 and TRBJ2-7; TRBD1 matches at 7 bases. Germline CDR1 is WSHSY and CDR2 is SAAADI. The CDR3 runs to 15 residues. Losses at the gene ends were 4 bases for V and 2 bases for J; bases not matched to a gene: 8. CDR3 coding DNA: TGCGCCAGCAGTGGTCCCTACAGGGGAGCCTACGAGCAGTACTTC. Its translation is CASSGPYRGAYEQYF.

This chain uses TRBV6-1 with TRBJ2-3; D perhaps matches TRBD2 (6 bases). There are 14 residues in the CDR3. Germline CDR1 MNHNS, CDR2 SASEGT. The V end was cut by 6 bases, the J end by 0 bases, with 10 bases between. The CDR3 DNA follows: TGTGCCAGCAGGGAGGGGCCTAGCACAGATACGCAGTATTTT. Its protein is CASREGPSTDTQYF.

This CDR3 is CASTIYSGANVLTF. Written as DNA, the CDR3 is TGTGCCAGTACAATCTACTCTGGGGCCAACGTCCTGACTTTC. The genes are TRBV19 and TRBJ2-6, with D uncertain. This CDR3 contains 14 residues. Trimming removed 7 bases from V and 0 bases from J, with 7 bases in between. CDR1 is LNHDA, CDR2 SQIVND, per germline (reference sequence).

V is TRBV11-2 and J is TRBJ1-1; the D gene is possibly TRBD1 (5 bases). The V and J ends lost 1 base and 6 bases respectively, with 12 bases between them. The CDR3 consists of 14 residues. Germline CDR1 is SGHAT and CDR2 is FQNNGV. CDR3 DNA: TGTGCCAGCAGCTTAGGGCAGGGTAACGCTGAAGCTTTCTTT. Translation gives CASSLGQGNAEAFF.